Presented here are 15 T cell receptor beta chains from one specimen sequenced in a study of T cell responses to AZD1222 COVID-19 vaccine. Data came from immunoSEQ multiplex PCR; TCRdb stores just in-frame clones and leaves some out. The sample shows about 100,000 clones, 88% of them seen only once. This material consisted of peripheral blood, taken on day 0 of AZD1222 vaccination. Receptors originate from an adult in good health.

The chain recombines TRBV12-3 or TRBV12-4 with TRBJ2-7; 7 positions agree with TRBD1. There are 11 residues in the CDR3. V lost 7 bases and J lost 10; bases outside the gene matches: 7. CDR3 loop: CASTRQGTQYF. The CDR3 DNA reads TGTGCCAGCACCCGACAGGGTACTCAGTACTTC.

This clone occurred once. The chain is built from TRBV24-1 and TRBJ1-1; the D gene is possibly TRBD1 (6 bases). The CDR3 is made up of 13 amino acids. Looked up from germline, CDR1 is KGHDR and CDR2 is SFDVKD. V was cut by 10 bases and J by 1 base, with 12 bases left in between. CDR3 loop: CATSGQPNTEAFF. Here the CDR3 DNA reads TGTGCCACGTCTGGACAGCCGAACACTGAAGCTTTCTTT.

The CDR3 coding sequence is TGTGCCAGCTCCGGGGAGGAATCACCCCTCCACTTT. It specifies CASSGEESPLHF. The chain combines TRBV6-4 with TRBJ1-6; no clear D gene. The CDR3 contains 12 residues. Trimming removed 8 bases at V and 10 bases at J, with 12 bases between. Germline V gene data show CDR1 as MRHNA and CDR2 as SNTAGT.

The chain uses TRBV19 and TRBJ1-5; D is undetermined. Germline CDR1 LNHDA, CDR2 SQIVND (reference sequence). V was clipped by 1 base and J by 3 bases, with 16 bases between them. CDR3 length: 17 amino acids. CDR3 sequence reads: CASSIVNVGVINQPQHF. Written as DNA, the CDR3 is TGTGCCAGTAGTATAGTGAACGTAGGCGTGATCAATCAGCCCCAGCATTTT.

CDR3 sequence: CASSVTGGSPGTIYF. The CDR3, as DNA: TGTGCCAGCAGCGTAACGGGGGGTTCTCCCGGCACCATATATTTT. The chain joins TRBV9 to TRBJ1-3, with D possibly being TRBD1 (5 bases). The V gene's germline CDR1 is SGDLS and CDR2 YYNGEE. V lost 1 base to trimming and J lost 9 bases, with 17 bases between them. The length of the CDR3 is 15 residues.

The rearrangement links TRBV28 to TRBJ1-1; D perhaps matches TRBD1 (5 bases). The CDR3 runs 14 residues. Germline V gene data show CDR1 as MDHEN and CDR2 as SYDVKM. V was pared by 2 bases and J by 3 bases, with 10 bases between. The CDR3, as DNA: TGTGCCAGCAGTTTACCAGGGACGCACACTGAAGCTTTCTTT. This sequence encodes CASSLPGTHTEAFF.

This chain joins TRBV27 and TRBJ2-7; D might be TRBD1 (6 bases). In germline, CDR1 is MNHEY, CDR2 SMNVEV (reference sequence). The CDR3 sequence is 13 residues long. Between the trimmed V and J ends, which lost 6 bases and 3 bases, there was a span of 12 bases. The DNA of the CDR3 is TGTGCCAGCAGGGACAGTAGGGGCTACGAGCAGTACTTC. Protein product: CASRDSRGYEQYF.

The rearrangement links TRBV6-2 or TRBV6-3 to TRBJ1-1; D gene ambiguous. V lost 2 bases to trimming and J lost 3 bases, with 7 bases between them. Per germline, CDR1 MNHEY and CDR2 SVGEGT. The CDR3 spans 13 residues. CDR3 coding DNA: TGTGCCAGCAGTTACGTTAGGGACACTGAAGCTTTCTTT. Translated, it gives CASSYVRDTEAFF.

The CDR3 is CAWSGTGNGYTF. CDR3 nucleotide sequence: TGTGCCTGGAGTGGGACAGGGAACGGCTACACCTTC. The chain recombines TRBV30 with TRBJ1-2; TRBD1 matches at 8 bases. The trim removed 1 base at V and 8 bases at J, leaving 3 bases unmatched. The CDR3 contains 12 residues. In germline, CDR1 is GTSNPN, CDR2 SVGIG (reference sequence).

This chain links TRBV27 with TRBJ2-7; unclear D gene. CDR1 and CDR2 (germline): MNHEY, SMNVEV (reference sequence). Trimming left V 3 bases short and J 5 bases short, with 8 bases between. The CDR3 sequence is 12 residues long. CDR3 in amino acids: CASSFTGHEQYF. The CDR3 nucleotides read TGTGCCAGCAGTTTCACGGGCCACGAGCAGTACTTC.

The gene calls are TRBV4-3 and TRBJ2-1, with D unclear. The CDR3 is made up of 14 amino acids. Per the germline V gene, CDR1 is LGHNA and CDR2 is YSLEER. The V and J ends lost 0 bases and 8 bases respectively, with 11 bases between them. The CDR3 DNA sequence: TGCGCCAGCAGCCAAGATCCTGCTCAGGATGAGCAGTTCTTC. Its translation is CASSQDPAQDEQFF.

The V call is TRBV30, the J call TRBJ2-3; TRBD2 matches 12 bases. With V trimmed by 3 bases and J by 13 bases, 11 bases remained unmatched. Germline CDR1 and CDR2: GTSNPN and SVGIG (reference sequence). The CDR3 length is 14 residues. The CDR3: CAWRNLAGGMGEYF. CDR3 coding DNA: TGTGCCTGGAGGAATCTAGCGGGAGGGATGGGGGAGTATTTT.

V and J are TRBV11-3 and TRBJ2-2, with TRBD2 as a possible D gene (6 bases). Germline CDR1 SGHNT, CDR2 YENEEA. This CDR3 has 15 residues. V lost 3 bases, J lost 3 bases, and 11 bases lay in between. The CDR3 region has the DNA TGTGCCAGCAGCTTTGGCGGGAAGTACACCGGGGAGCTGTTTTTT. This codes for CASSFGGKYTGELFF. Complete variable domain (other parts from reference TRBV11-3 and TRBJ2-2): EAGVVQSPRYKIIEKKQPVAFWCNPISGHNTLYWYLQNLGQGPELLIRYENEEAVDDSQLPKDRFSAERLKGVDSTLKIQPAELGDSAVYLCASSFGGKYTGELFFGEGSRLTVL.

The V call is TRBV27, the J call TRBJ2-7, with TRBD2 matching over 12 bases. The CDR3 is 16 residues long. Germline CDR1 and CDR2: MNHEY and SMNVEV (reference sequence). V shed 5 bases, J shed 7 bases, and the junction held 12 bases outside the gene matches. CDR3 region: CASSLLLAGGPGEQYF. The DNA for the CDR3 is TGTGCCAGCAGTCTCCTTCTAGCGGGAGGGCCTGGGGAGCAGTACTTC.

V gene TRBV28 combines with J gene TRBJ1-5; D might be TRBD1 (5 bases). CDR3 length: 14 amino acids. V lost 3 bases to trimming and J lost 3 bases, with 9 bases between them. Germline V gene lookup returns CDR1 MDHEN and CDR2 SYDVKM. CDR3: CASSFQGFNQPQHF. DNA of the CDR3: TGTGCCAGCAGTTTTCAGGGTTTCAATCAGCCCCAGCATTTT.